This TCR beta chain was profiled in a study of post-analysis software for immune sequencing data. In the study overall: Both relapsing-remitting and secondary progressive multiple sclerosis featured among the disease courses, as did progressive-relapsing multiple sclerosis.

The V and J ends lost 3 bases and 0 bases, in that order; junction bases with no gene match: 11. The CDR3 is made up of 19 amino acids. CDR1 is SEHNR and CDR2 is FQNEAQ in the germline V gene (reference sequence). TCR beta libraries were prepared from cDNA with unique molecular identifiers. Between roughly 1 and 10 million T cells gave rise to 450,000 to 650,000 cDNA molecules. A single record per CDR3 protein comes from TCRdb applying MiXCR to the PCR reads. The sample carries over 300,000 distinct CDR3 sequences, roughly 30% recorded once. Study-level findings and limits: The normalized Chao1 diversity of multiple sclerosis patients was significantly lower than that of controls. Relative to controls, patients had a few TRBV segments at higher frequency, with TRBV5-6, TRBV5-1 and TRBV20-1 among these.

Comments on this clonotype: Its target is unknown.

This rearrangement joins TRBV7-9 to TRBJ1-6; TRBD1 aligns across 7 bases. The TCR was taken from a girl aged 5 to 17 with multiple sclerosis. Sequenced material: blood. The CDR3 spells CASSLDRSLSLSYNSPLHF. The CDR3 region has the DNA TGTGCCAGCAGCTTGGACAGGTCACTTAGCCTCTCCTATAATTCACCCCTCCACTTT.